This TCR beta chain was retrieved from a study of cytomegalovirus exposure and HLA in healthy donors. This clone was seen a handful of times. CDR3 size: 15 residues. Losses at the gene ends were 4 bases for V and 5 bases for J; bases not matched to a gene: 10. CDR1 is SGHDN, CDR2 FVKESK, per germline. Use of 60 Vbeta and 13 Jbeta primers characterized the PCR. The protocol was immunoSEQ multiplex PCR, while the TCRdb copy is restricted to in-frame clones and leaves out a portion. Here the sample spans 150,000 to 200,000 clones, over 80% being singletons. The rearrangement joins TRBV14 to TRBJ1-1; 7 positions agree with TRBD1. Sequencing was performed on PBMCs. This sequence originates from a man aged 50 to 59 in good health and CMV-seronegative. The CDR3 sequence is CASSPQGVLGTEAFF. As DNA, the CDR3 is TGTGCCAGCAGCCCGCAGGGGGTGTTGGGGACTGAAGCTTTCTTT.